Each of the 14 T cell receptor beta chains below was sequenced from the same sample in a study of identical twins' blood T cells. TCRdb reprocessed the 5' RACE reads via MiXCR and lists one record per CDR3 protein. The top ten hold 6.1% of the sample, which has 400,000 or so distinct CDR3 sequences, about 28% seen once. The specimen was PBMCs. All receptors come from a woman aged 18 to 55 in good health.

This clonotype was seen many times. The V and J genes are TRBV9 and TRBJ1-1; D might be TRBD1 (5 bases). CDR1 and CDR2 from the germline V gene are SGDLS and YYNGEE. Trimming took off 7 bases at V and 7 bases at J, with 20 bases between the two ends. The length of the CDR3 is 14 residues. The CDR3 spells CASAPEARGVEAFF. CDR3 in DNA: TGTGCCAGCGCCCCCGAGGCCCGGGGGGTTGAAGCTTTCTTT.

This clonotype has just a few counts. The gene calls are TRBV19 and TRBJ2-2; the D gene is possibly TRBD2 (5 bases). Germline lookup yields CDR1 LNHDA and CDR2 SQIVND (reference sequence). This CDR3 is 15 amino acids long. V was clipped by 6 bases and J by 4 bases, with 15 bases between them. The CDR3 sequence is CASSPRSGFTGELFF. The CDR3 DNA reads TGTGCCAGTAGCCCCAGAAGCGGATTCACCGGGGAGCTGTTTTTT.

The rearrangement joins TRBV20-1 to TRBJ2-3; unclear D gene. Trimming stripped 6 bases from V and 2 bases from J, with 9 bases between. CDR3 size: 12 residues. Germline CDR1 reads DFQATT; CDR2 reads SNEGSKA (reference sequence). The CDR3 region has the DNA TGCAGTGCGCCAACGGACACAGATACGCAGTATTTT. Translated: CSAPTDTDTQYF.

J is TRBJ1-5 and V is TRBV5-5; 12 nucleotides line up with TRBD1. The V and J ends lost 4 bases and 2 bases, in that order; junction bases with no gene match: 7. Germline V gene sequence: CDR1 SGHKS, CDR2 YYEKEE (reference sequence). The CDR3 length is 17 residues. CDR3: CASSLGQGALGNQPQHF. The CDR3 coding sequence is TGTGCCAGCAGCCTGGGACAGGGGGCTCTGGGCAATCAGCCCCAGCATTTT.

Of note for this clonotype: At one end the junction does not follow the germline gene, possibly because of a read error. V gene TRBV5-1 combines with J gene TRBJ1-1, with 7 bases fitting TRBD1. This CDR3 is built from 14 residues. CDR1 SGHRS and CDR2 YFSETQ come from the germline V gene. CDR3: CAGSLVTGASEAFF. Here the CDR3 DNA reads TGCGCCGGCAGCTTGGTAACAGGGGCCTCAGAAGCTTTCTTT.

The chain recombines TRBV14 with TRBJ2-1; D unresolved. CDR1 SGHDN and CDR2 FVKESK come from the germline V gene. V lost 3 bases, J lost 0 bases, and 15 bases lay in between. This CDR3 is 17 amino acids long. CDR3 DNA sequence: TGTGCCAGCAGCCATCAGCGTGGCCAGAGCTCCTACAATGAGCAGTTCTTC. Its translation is CASSHQRGQSSYNEQFF.

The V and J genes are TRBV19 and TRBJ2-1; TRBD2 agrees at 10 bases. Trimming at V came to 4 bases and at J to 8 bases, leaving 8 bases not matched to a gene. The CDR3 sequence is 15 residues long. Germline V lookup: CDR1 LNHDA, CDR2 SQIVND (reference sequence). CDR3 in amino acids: CASSTGLAVNDEQFF. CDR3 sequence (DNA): TGTGCCAGTAGTACCGGACTAGCGGTCAACGATGAGCAGTTCTTC.

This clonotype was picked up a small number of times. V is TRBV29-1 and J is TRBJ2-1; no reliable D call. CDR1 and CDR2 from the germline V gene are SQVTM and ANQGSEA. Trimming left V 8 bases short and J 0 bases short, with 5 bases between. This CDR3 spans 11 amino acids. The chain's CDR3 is CSWISYNEQFF. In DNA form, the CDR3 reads TGCAGCTGGATCTCCTACAATGAGCAGTTCTTC.

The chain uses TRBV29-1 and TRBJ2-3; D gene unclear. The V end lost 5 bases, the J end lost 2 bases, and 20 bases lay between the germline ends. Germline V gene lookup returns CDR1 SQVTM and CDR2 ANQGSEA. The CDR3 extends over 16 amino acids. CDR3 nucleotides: TGCAGCGTTCCCAGTCTGGTCGGCGAGTTCACAGATACGCAGTATTTT. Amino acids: CSVPSLVGEFTDTQYF.

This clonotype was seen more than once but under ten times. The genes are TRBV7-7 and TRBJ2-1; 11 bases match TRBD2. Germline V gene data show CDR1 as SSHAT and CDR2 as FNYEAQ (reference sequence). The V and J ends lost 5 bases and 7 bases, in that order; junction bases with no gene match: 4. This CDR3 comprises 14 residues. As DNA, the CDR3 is TGTGCCAGCAGCCGGACTAGCGGGCTAAATGAGCAGTTCTTC. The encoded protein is CASSRTSGLNEQFF.

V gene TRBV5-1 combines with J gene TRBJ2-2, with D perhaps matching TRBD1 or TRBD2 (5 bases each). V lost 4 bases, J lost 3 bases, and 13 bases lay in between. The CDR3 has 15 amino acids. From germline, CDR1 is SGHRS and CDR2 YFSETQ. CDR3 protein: CASSPPGRYTGELFF. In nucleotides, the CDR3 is TGCGCCAGCAGCCCTCCGGGACGGTACACCGGGGAGCTGTTTTTT. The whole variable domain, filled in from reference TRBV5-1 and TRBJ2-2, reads KAGVTQTPRYLIKTRGQQVTLSCSPISGHRSVSWYQQTPGQGLQFLFEYFSETQRNKGNFPGRFSGRQFSNSRSEMNVSTLELGDSALYLCASSPPGRYTGELFFGEGSRLTVL.

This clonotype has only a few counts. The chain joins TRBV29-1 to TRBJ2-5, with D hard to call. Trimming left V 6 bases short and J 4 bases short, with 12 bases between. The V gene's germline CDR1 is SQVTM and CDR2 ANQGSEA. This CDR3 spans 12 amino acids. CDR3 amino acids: CSVSSLRETQYF. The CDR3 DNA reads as TGCAGCGTGTCTAGTCTTAGAGAGACCCAGTACTTC. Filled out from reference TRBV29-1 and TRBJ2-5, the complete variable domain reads SAVISQKPSRDICQRGTSLTIQCQVDSQVTMMFWYRQQPGQSLTLIATANQGSEATYESGFVIDKFPISRPNLTFSTLTVSNMSPEDSSIYLCSVSSLRETQYFGPGTRLLVL.

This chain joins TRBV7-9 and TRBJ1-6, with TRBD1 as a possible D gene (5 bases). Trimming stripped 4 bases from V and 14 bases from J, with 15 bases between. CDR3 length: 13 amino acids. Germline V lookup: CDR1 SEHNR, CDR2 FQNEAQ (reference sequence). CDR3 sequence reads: CASSSREVSSLHF. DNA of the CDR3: TGTGCCAGCAGCTCCAGGGAGGTCTCATCCCTCCACTTT.

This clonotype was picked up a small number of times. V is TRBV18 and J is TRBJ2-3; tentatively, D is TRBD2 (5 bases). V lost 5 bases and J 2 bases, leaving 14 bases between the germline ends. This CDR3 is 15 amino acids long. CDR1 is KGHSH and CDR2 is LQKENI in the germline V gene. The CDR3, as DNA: TGTGCCAGCTCATCTCGTCGGGGTTCCACAGATACGCAGTATTTT. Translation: CASSSRRGSTDTQYF.